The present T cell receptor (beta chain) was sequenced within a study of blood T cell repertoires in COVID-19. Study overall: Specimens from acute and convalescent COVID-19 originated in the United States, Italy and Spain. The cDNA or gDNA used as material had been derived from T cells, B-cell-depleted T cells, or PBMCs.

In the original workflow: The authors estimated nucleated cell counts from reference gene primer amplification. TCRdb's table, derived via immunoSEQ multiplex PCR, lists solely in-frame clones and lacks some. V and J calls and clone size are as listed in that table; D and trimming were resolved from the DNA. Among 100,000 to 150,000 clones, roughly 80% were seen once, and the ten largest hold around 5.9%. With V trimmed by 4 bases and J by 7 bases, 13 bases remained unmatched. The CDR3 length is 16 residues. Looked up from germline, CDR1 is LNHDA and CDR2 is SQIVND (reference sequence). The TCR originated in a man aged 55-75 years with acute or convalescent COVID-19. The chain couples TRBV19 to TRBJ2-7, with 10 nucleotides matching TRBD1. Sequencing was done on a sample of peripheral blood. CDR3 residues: CASSTPRQGAPREQYF. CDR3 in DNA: TGTGCCAGTAGTACTCCGAGACAGGGGGCCCCGCGGGAGCAGTACTTC.